This is a list of T cell receptor beta chains from one sample in a study of graft-versus-host responses after intestinal transplantation. The antigens of these receptors remain unknown. Clones were sequenced by immunoSEQ multiplex PCR, and TCRdb holds only the in-frame ones, with some missing. The top ten clones hold about 0.3% of a sample with 84,000 or so clones, roughly 92% of them seen once. The specimen comprised unstimulated CD4+ T cells sorted from spleen or lymph node cells, sampled before intestinal transplant. Receptor source: a human donor who received an intestinal transplant. The CDR3 runs from the conserved cysteine through the conserved F or W. D genes are given only for firm matches. Expanded clones are given a class, and other clones once, few, many or no size at all.

V gene,J gene,clone size,D gene,CDR3 DNA,CDR3 protein
TRBV18,TRBJ2-1,-,-,TGTGCCAGCTTAAGACAGGATAGACCATCCGAGCAGTTCTTC,CASLRQDRPSEQFF
TRBV5-8,TRBJ2-1,few,-,TGTGCCAGCGGGGGATCGCTTTATGAGCAGTTCTTC,CASGGSLYEQFF
TRBV5-1,TRBJ1-1,-,TRBD1,TGCGCCAGCAGCTTGGGGACAGGTTATATGAACACTGAAGCTTTCTTT,CASSLGTGYMNTEAFF
TRBV27,TRBJ2-7,-,-,TGTGTATCCGAGGGCAGGGGCTACGAGCAGTACTTC,CVSEGRGYEQYF
TRBV7-7,TRBJ2-2,-,TRBD1,TGTGCCAGCAGCTTACACCTCGCGGGACAGGTGATTCCCGGGGAGCTGTTTTTT,CASSLHLAGQVIPGELFF
TRBV29-1,TRBJ2-5,-,-,TGCAGCGTTGTGCAGTTACAAGAGACCCAGTACTTC,CSVVQLQETQYF
TRBV5-4,TRBJ1-5,-,-,TGTGCCAGCAGCCCATTGGGCCGGGACGGGGGCAATCAGCCCCAGCATTTT,CASSPLGRDGGNQPQHF
TRBV20-1,TRBJ1-6,once,-,TGCAGTGCTAGGCGGGGTTCACCCCTCCACTTT,CSARRGSPLHF
TRBV5-5,TRBJ1-2,-,TRBD1,TGTGCCAGCAGCTTGCAGGACAGGGGGCTCTATGGCTACACCTTC,CASSLQDRGLYGYTF
TRBV15,TRBJ2-7,-,TRBD1,TGTGCCACCAGCAGAGATTTGGAAGGGGGCAGGAGACCCACCCACTTC,CATSRDLEGGRRPTHF
TRBV27,TRBJ1-5,-,-,TGTGCCAGCAGTTTAAGAGGGGCTCAGCCCCAGCATTTT,CASSLRGAQPQHF
TRBV9,TRBJ2-2,-,-,TGTGCCAGCAGCGTTTCACAGAACACCGGGGAGCTGTTTTTT,CASSVSQNTGELFF
TRBV5-1,TRBJ2-7,-,TRBD2,TGCGCCAGCAGCTTGTTATTAGCGGGCAACTACGAGCAGTACTTC,CASSLLLAGNYEQYF
TRBV10-3,TRBJ2-6,-,-,TGTGCCATCAGTGGAGGGAGTGCAGCAGGGGGGTCTGGGGCCAACGTCCTGACTTTC,CAISGGSAAGGSGANVLTF
TRBV11-2,TRBJ2-7,-,TRBD1,TGTGCCAGCAGCTCTCCTGACAGGGCCACCTACGAGCAGTACTTC,CASSSPDRATYEQYF
TRBV7-3,TRBJ2-3,-,TRBD2,TGTGCCAGCAGCCCGGGACTAGCGGGTGGAAGCACAGATACGCAGTATTTT,CASSPGLAGGSTDTQYF
TRBV5-1,TRBJ2-1,few,TRBD1,TGCGCCAGCAGCTTGGCAGGGGGCAACTACAATGAGCAGTTCTTC,CASSLAGGNYNEQFF
TRBV2,TRBJ1-2,-,-,TGTGCCAGCAGTTTAGGATTTAACTATGGCTACACCTTC,CASSLGFNYGYTF
TRBV7-9,TRBJ1-5,-,TRBD1,TGTGCCAGCAGCTTAGGGCCCGGACAGGGGGCGAGCAATCAGCCCCAGCATTTT,CASSLGPGQGASNQPQHF
TRBV4-1,TRBJ2-1,-,-,TGCGCCAGCAGCCAAGAACCAGTTATAGCGGCAAGCTCCTACAATGAGCAGTTCTTC,CASSQEPVIAASSYNEQFF
TRBV4-1,TRBJ2-7,-,TRBD1,TGCGCCAGCAGTCGGTGGGGGACAGGGGTGTACGAGCAGTACTTC,CASSRWGTGVYEQYF
TRBV15,TRBJ2-5,-,TRBD1,TGTGCCACCACCCAGGACAGGGGTAGGGAGACCCAGTACTTC,CATTQDRGRETQYF
TRBV29-1,TRBJ2-7,-,TRBD2,TGCAGCGTTCAAACTAGCGGCCACGAGCAGTACTTC,CSVQTSGHEQYF